This TCR beta chain comes out of a study of blood T cell repertoires in COVID-19. Study details: COVID-19 samples collected from the United States, Italy and Spain covered acute and convalescent phases.

Per the original methods: Estimation of nucleated cell counts was performed using reference gene primer amplification. Only in-frame clones appear in the TCRdb table, and some are missing; sequencing was by immunoSEQ multiplex PCR. V, J and clone size derive from that table, while D and trimming were established from the DNA sequence. The profile shows approximately 200,000 clones, around 88% of them singletons. CDR3 size: 17 residues. From germline, CDR1 is SGHAT and CDR2 FQNNGV. V gave up 5 bases and J gave up 2 bases; unmatched junction bases: 12. The origin of this receptor is a woman aged 25 to 45 with acute or convalescent COVID-19. The chain carries TRBV11-2 and TRBJ2-5, with TRBD1 matching 9 bases. The sample was peripheral blood. The CDR3 spells CASSRINDRGLQETQYF. The DNA for the CDR3 is TGTGCCAGCAGCCGCATAAACGACAGGGGGTTACAAGAGACCCAGTACTTC.